Shown below are 30 T cell receptor beta chains from a single sample sequenced in a study of T cell clones after liver transplantation. The assay was immunoSEQ multiplex PCR, and TCRdb's table has in-frame clones only and misses some. The sample comprises 65,000 to 80,000 clones, about four fifths of which are singletons, and about 0.64% rests with the top ten. Sequencing used CD4+ T cells from blood, obtained before liver transplant. These receptors originate from a human donor who received a liver transplant.

V and J are TRBV4-3 and TRBJ2-1; D is possibly TRBD2 (5 bases). The V gene lost 1 base and the J gene lost 6 bases, with 7 bases spanning the gap. Germline-derived CDR1 and CDR2 are LGHNA and YSLEER. This CDR3 contains 13 residues. The CDR3 reads CASSQGEGNEQFF. CDR3 DNA: TGCGCCAGCAGCCAAGGAGAGGGCAATGAGCAGTTCTTC.

The rearrangement joins TRBV28 to TRBJ2-3; D is undetermined. The CDR3 sequence is 12 residues long. The V end lost 7 bases, the J end lost 8 bases, and 13 bases lay between the germline ends. Germline CDR1 is MDHEN and CDR2 is SYDVKM. The CDR3 loop is CASTWARGTQYF. CDR3 bases: TGTGCCAGCACCTGGGCCCGCGGTACGCAGTATTTT. Full variable domain (missing parts from reference TRBV28 and TRBJ2-3): DVKVTQSSRYLVKRTGEKVFLECVQDMDHENMFWYRQDPGLGLRLIYFSYDVKMKEKGDIPEGYSVSREKKERFSLILESASTNQTSMYLCASTWARGTQYFGPGTRLTVL.

The V gene is TRBV5-1, the J gene TRBJ2-7; the match to TRBD1 covers 8 bases. This CDR3 has 14 residues. CDR1 is SGHRS, CDR2 YFSETQ, per germline. The V segment lost 2 bases and the J segment 3 bases; nucleotides outside the gene matches: 4. CDR3 loop: CASSLQDRGYEQYF. CDR3 nucleotide sequence: TGCGCCAGCAGCTTACAAGACAGGGGCTACGAGCAGTACTTC.

The chain has TRBV29-1 and TRBJ2-2; no definite D call. CDR1 is SQVTM, CDR2 ANQGSEA, per germline. The V and J ends lost 3 bases and 6 bases respectively, with 5 bases between them. The CDR3 has 11 amino acids. The chain's CDR3 is CSVEYAGELFF. CDR3 sequence (DNA): TGCAGCGTTGAGTACGCCGGGGAGCTGTTTTTT.

The chain uses TRBV28 and TRBJ2-6; 10 bases line up with TRBD1. The CDR3 extends over 17 amino acids. CDR1 and CDR2 (germline): MDHEN, SYDVKM. V was clipped by 6 bases and J by 3 bases; unmatched bases: 8. For the CDR3, the DNA is TGTGCCAGCAGGGGGACAGGGGCTAGCTTTGGGGCCAACGTCCTGACTTTC. As protein: CASRGTGASFGANVLTF.

This chain connects TRBV7-2 to TRBJ2-3, with a weak D call TRBD2 (5 bases). The V end lost 5 bases, the J end lost 5 bases, and 14 bases lay between the germline ends. The CDR3 length is 14 residues. Looked up from germline, CDR1 is SGHTA and CDR2 is FQGNSA. CDR3 amino acids: CASSPVEGRDTQYF. CDR3 sequence (DNA): TGTGCCAGCAGCCCTGTAGAGGGTAGAGATACGCAGTATTTT.

To note about this clone: Other DNA sequences within the sample encode an identical CDR3. J is TRBJ2-7 and V is TRBV6-5, with 9 bases that match TRBD1. The CDR3 contains 14 residues. Germline-derived CDR1 and CDR2 are MNHEY and SVGAGI. J was trimmed by 1 base and V by 6 bases; bases with no gene match: 4. The CDR3 region is CASRRTGDSYEQYF. The CDR3 coding sequence is TGTGCCAGCAGGAGGACAGGGGATTCCTACGAGCAGTACTTC.

The CDR3 loop is CAWSTAGTAYNEQFF. In DNA form, the CDR3 reads TGTGCCTGGTCCACCGCCGGGACAGCCTACAATGAGCAGTTCTTC. The V call is TRBV30, the J call TRBJ2-1; the match to TRBD1 covers 7 bases. Germline CDR1 GTSNPN, CDR2 SVGIG (reference sequence). Trimming took 5 bases from V and 2 from J; bases not matched to a gene: 9. The CDR3 spans 15 residues. The entire variable domain, with the rest obtained from reference TRBV30 and TRBJ2-1, is as follows: SQTIHQWPATLVQPVGSPLSLECTVEGTSNPNLYWYRQAAGRGLQLLFYSVGIGQISSEVPQNLSASRPQDRQFILSSKKLLLSDSGFYLCAWSTAGTAYNEQFFGPGTRLTVL.

This clone was counted between two and nine times. The V and J genes are TRBV27 and TRBJ1-2, with D uncertain. Germline-derived CDR1 and CDR2 are MNHEY and SMNVEV (reference sequence). The V and J ends lost 6 bases and 4 bases respectively, with 27 bases between them. The CDR3 consists of 18 residues. Here the CDR3 reads CASRQEGGSATGVYGYTF. The CDR3 DNA follows: TGTGCCAGCAGACAAGAGGGTGGAAGTGCCACTGGTGTCTATGGCTACACCTTC.

This CDR3 reads CASSGETGGNEQFF. In DNA, the CDR3 is TGTGCCAGCAGTGGAGAGACAGGGGGGAATGAGCAGTTCTTC. The chain uses TRBV2 and TRBJ2-1; 9 bases agree with TRBD1. Trimming at V came to 4 bases and at J to 7 bases, leaving 5 bases not matched to a gene. Germline CDR1 is SNHLY and CDR2 is FYNNEI. The CDR3 contains 14 residues.

The rearrangement uses TRBV5-5 and TRBJ2-1; 9 nucleotides align to TRBD2. V was clipped by 5 bases and J by 12 bases; unmatched bases: 12. Germline V gives CDR1 SGHKS, CDR2 YYEKEE (reference sequence). The length of the CDR3 is 14 residues. The CDR3 bases are TGTGCCAGCAGTGGGGGTACTAGCGGGCACTTGCAGTTCTTC. This sequence encodes CASSGGTSGHLQFF.

The chain uses TRBV5-1 and TRBJ2-2; D ambiguous. The CDR3 sequence is 16 residues long. Germline V CDR1 and CDR2: SGHRS, YFSETQ. The V end lost 2 bases, the J end lost 0 bases, and 11 bases lay between the germline ends. The DNA for the CDR3 is TGCGCCAGCAGCTTTAGAATTGGAGCGAACACCGGGGAGCTGTTTTTT. This translates into CASSFRIGANTGELFF.

This clone was picked up one time. The CDR3 reads CASNIPLRTGSTGELFF. Written as DNA, the CDR3 is TGTGCCAGCAACATCCCGTTGAGGACAGGGAGCACCGGGGAGCTGTTTTTT. V gene TRBV7-8 combines with J gene TRBJ2-2; 8 bases fit TRBD1. This CDR3 spans 17 amino acids. V was clipped by 7 bases and J by 4 bases; unmatched bases: 14. In germline, CDR1 is SGHVS, CDR2 FQNEAQ.

The chain has TRBV2 and TRBJ1-5; TRBD1 is a possible D gene (6 bases). Germline-derived CDR1 and CDR2 are SNHLY and FYNNEI. V lost 5 bases and J lost 6, with 14 bases in between. CDR3 length equals 14 residues. The CDR3 spells CASSWGQRGQPQHF. The CDR3 DNA follows: TGTGCCAGCAGTTGGGGACAAAGGGGTCAGCCCCAGCATTTT.

The rearrangement links TRBV9 to TRBJ2-7; 14 positions match TRBD2. The J segment lost 8 bases and the V segment lost 5 bases, leaving 21 bases of the junction unmatched. Germline CDR1 SGDLS, CDR2 YYNGEE. The CDR3 length is 19 residues. CDR3 residues: CASSPGGLVGTSGREKQYF. The CDR3 nucleotides are TGTGCCAGCAGTCCGGGGGGGCTCGTCGGGACTAGCGGGAGAGAAAAGCAGTACTTC.

The V gene is TRBV6-5, the J gene TRBJ1-4; D possibly corresponds to TRBD1 (6 bases). CDR1 is MNHEY, CDR2 SVGAGI, per germline. Trimming pared 6 bases from V and 5 bases from J, leaving 16 bases between. The CDR3 is made up of 15 amino acids. The CDR3 bases are TGTGCCAGCAGCCAAACAGGGAACGGGAATGAAAAACTGTTTTTT. Protein sequence: CASSQTGNGNEKLFF.

The CDR3 region is CASSNSREFGTGELFF. CDR3 nucleotide sequence: TGTGCCAGCAGCAATAGTCGGGAGTTCGGCACCGGGGAGCTGTTTTTT. V and J are TRBV11-2 and TRBJ2-2, with a weak D call TRBD2 (6 bases). The CDR3 loop spans 16 amino acids. V lost 5 bases, J lost 4 bases, and 17 bases lay in between. Germline CDR1 and CDR2: SGHAT and FQNNGV.

The rearrangement joins TRBV11-2 to TRBJ1-1, with 7 bases matching TRBD1. Unmatched junction bases numbered 7, after V lost 8 bases and J lost 1 base. Germline V CDR1 and CDR2: SGHAT, FQNNGV. The CDR3 contains 14 residues. CDR3 nucleotides: TGTGCCAGCGGCCCTGGACAGGCGAACACTGAAGCTTTCTTT. Translation gives CASGPGQANTEAFF.

The count of this clone is one. This sequence joins TRBV2 and TRBJ2-7; a weak D match, TRBD2 (6 bases). This CDR3 region has 14 residues. Looked up from germline, CDR1 is SNHLY and CDR2 is FYNNEI. Trimming pared 7 bases from V and 0 bases from J, leaving 13 bases between. Here the CDR3 DNA reads TGTGCCAGCACCTGGCTAGCGACCTCCTACGAGCAGTACTTC. Its translation is CASTWLATSYEQYF.

The chain joins TRBV2 to TRBJ1-4; no definite D call. Germline V gene data show CDR1 as SNHLY and CDR2 as FYNNEI. This CDR3 spans 15 amino acids. V was pared by 6 bases and J by 2 bases, with 13 bases between. CDR3 protein: CASRENSVTNEKLFF. The CDR3 nucleotides are TGTGCCAGCAGAGAAAACAGTGTTACTAATGAAAAACTGTTTTTT.

The chain links TRBV5-8 to TRBJ2-5; D remains ambiguous. In germline, CDR1 is SGHTS, CDR2 YDEGEE. V was pared by 1 base and J by 7 bases, with 11 bases between. This CDR3 spans 13 amino acids. The CDR3 coding sequence is TGTGCCAGCAGCTTGAGGCCATACGGGACCCAGTACTTC. This codes for CASSLRPYGTQYF.

On this clone: The sample contains more than one DNA sequence encoding this CDR3. The V and J genes are TRBV5-1 and TRBJ2-7; TRBD2 aligns across 9 bases. There are 14 residues in the CDR3. With V trimmed by 3 bases and J by 2 bases, 3 bases remained unmatched. CDR1 is SGHRS and CDR2 is YFSETQ in the germline V gene. This CDR3 is CASSSTSGAYEQYF. In DNA form, the CDR3 reads TGCGCCAGCAGCTCGACTAGCGGAGCCTACGAGCAGTACTTC.

In this sample, this clone turned up once. The chain uses TRBV6-1 and TRBJ2-5; the match to TRBD1 covers 7 bases. This CDR3 is built from 13 residues. V was clipped by 6 bases and J by 1 base; unmatched bases: 2. Germline CDR1 MNHNS, CDR2 SASEGT. The CDR3 reads CASRNRGQETQYF. The CDR3 bases are TGTGCCAGCAGAAACAGGGGCCAAGAGACCCAGTACTTC.

J is TRBJ2-1 and V is TRBV11-3, with D possibly matching TRBD1 (5 bases). The CDR3 is 15 amino acids. Germline CDR1 is SGHNT and CDR2 is YENEEA. V lost 0 bases, J lost 6 bases, and 12 bases lay in between. CDR3 in amino acids: CASSLESGRSNEQFF. CDR3 nucleotides: TGTGCCAGCAGCTTAGAGTCAGGGCGGTCCAATGAGCAGTTCTTC.

About this clone: Distinct nucleotide sequences in the sample also encode this CDR3. The chain couples TRBV28 to TRBJ2-7; no firm D call. Trimming pared 5 bases from V and 3 bases from J, leaving 5 bases between. The CDR3 contains 11 residues. Germline assignment: CDR1 MDHEN and CDR2 SYDVKM. This CDR3 is CASSLNYEQYF. The CDR3 DNA follows: TGTGCCAGCAGTCTAAACTACGAGCAGTACTTC.

This sequence joins TRBV5-4 and TRBJ2-5; 9 bases align to TRBD2. Germline values: CDR1 SGHNT, CDR2 YYREEE (reference sequence). The CDR3 consists of 16 residues. The V and J ends lost 0 bases and 4 bases, in that order; junction bases with no gene match: 7. The CDR3 loop is CASSLVVAGALETQYF. In DNA, the CDR3 is TGTGCCAGCAGCTTGGTGGTAGCGGGGGCACTAGAGACCCAGTACTTC.

J is TRBJ1-3 and V is TRBV5-5; no definite D call. Germline CDR1 SGHKS, CDR2 YYEKEE (reference sequence). Trimming pared 0 bases from V and 1 base from J, leaving 8 bases between. This CDR3 has 15 residues. CDR3 sequence reads: CASSLVSLSGNTIYF. DNA of the CDR3: TGTGCCAGCAGCTTGGTTAGCCTTTCTGGAAACACCATATATTTT.

The chain joins TRBV5-4 to TRBJ2-2, with D tentatively TRBD1 or TRBD2 (5 bases each). The V and J ends lost 5 bases and 2 bases respectively, with 16 bases between them. CDR1 SGHNT and CDR2 YYREEE come from the germline V gene (reference sequence). The CDR3 extends over 16 amino acids. The CDR3 loop reads CASSLRGPFNTGELFF. CDR3 nucleotide sequence: TGTGCCAGCAGTTTGAGGGGTCCTTTTAACACCGGGGAGCTGTTTTTT.

This clone is medium-sized by share. The chain has TRBV7-9 and TRBJ1-5, with a weak D call TRBD1 (6 bases). The CDR3 runs to 16 residues. CDR1 and CDR2 (germline): SEHNR, FQNEAQ (reference sequence). Trimming shortened V by 5 bases and J by 3 bases, and 17 bases separated the two germline ends. CDR3 nucleotides: TGTGCCAGCAGCCCAGGGGTCATCGGATTCAATCAGCCCCAGCATTTT. Translating gives CASSPGVIGFNQPQHF.

The genes are TRBV11-2 and TRBJ2-7; D perhaps matches TRBD1 (5 bases). Germline loops: CDR1 SGHAT, CDR2 FQNNGV. V was cut by 3 bases and J by 2 bases, with 17 bases left in between. The CDR3 loop spans 16 amino acids. The CDR3, as DNA: TGTGCCAGCAGCTTGATGGCAGGGATAGGGACCTACGAGCAGTACTTC. Translated, it gives CASSLMAGIGTYEQYF.